This T cell receptor (beta chain) was found in a study of regulatory T cells in long-lasting Graves disease. The CDR3 is 13 amino acids. Per germline, CDR1 SNHLY and CDR2 FYNNEI. V shed 4 bases and J 5 bases; nucleotides not matched to a gene: 2. Relying on iRepertoire HTBI primers and Arm-PCR of CDR3 regions, the team built TCR beta libraries. TCRdb itself ran the multiplex PCR reads through MiXCR, one entry per CDR3 protein. The data hold some 490,000 distinct CDR3 sequences, with about 12% observed a single time. Time point described: newly diagnosed GD, antithyroid drugs for less than 3 months. RNA isolated from PBMCs was used to make the TCR library. A further study also used this sample, focusing on T cells in Graves' hyperthyroidism and ophthalmopathy. That study adds: Ophthalmopathy prediction by the model preceded onset by a median approximately 6.9 months.

This chain links TRBV2 with TRBJ1-5; 7 nucleotides line up with TRBD1. The specimen was peripheral blood mononuclear cells (PBMCs), collected at new diagnosis, from a patient treated with antithyroid drugs. The TCR sequence derives from a woman in her twenties or thirties with Graves disease. DNA of the CDR3: TGTGCCAGCAGTGTTACAGGGGATCAGCCCCAGCATTTT. Protein sequence: CASSVTGDQPQHF. The full variable domain, in which reference TRBV2 and TRBJ1-5 provide the parts outside the CDR3, is EPEVTQTPSHQVTQMGQEVILRCVPISNHLYFYWYRQILGQKVEFLVSFYNNEISEKSEIFDDQFSVERPDGSNFTLKIRSTKLEDSAMYFCASSVTGDQPQHFGDGTRLSIL.